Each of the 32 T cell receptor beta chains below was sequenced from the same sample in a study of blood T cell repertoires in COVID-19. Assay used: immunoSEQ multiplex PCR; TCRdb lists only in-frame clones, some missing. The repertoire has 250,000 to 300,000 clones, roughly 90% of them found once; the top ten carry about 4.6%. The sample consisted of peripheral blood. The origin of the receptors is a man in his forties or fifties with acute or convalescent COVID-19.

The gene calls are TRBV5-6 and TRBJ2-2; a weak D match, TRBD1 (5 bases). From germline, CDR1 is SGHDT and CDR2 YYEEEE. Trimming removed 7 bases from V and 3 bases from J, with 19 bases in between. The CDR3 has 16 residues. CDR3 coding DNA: TGTGCCAGCTGCGACGACTGGGGCATGGACACCGGGGAGCTGTTTTTT. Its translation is CASCDDWGMDTGELFF.

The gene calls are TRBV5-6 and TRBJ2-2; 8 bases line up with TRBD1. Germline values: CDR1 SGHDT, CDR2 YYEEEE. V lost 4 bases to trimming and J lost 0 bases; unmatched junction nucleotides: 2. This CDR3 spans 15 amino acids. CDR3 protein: CASSPGQANTGELFF. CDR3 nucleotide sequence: TGTGCCAGCAGCCCGGGACAGGCGAACACCGGGGAGCTGTTTTTT.

The CDR3 DNA reads as TGTGCCAGCAGCTCAGAACTAGCGGGGGGGAATAGCGGGGAGCTGTTTTTT. Translating it yields CASSSELAGGNSGELFF. The V call is TRBV7-8, the J call TRBJ2-2; 13 bases agree with TRBD2. The CDR3 has 17 residues. Germline CDR1 reads SGHVS; CDR2 reads FQNEAQ. V dropped 4 bases and J dropped 7; count of bases not matched to a gene: 9. Together with reference TRBV7-8 and TRBJ2-2, the CDR3 gives the full variable domain: GAGVSQSPRYKVAKRGQDVALRCDPISGHVSLFWYQQALGQGPEFLTYFQNEAQLDKSGLPSDRFFAERPEGSVSTLKIQRTQQEDSAVYLCASSSELAGGNSGELFFGEGSRLTVL.

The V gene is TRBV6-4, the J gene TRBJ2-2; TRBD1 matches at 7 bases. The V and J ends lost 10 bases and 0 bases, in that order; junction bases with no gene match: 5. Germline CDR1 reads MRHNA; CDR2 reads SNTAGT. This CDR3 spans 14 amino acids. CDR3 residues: CATSGQPNTGELFF. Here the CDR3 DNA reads TGTGCCACCTCGGGACAGCCGAACACCGGGGAGCTGTTTTTT.

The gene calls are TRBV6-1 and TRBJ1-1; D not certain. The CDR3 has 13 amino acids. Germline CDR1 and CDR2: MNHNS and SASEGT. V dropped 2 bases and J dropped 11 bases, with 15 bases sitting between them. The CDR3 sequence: CASSEQAGLGAFF. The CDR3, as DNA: TGTGCCAGCAGTGAACAGGCAGGCCTTGGGGCTTTCTTT.

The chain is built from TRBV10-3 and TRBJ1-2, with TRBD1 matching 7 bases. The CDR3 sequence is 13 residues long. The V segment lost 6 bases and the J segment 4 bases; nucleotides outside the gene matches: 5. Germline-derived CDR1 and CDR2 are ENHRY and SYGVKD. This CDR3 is CAISLQGTYGYTF. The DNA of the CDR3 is TGTGCCATCAGCCTACAGGGGACCTATGGCTACACCTTC.

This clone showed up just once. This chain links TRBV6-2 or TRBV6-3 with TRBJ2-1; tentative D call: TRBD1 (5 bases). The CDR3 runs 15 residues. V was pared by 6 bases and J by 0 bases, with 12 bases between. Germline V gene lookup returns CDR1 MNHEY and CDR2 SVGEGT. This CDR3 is CASRPTGSSYNEQFF. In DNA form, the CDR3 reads TGTGCCAGCAGGCCTACAGGCAGCTCCTACAATGAGCAGTTCTTC.

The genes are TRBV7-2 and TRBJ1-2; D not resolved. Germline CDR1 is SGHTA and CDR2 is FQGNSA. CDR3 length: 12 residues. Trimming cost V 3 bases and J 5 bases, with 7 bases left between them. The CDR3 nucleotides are TGTGCCAGCAGCTTTTCAGGTTATGGCTACACCTTC. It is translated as CASSFSGYGYTF. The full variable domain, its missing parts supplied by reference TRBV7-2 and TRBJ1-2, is GAGVSQSPSNKVTEKGKDVELRCDPISGHTALYWYRQSLGQGLEFLIYFQGNSAPDKSGLPSDRFSAERTGGSVSTLTIQRTQQEDSAVYLCASSFSGYGYTFGSGTRLTVV.

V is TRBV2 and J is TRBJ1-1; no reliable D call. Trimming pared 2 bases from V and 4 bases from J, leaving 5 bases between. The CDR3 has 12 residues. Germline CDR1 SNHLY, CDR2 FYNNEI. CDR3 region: CASSEWATEAFF. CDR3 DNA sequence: TGTGCCAGCAGTGAATGGGCCACTGAAGCTTTCTTT.

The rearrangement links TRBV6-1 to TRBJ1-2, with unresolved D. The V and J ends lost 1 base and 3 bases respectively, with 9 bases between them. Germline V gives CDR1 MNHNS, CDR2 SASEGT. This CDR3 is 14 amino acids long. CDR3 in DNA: TGTGCCAGCAGTGAAGGGAACACAGACTATGGCTACACCTTC. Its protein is CASSEGNTDYGYTF.

CDR3: CASSEWGTAEAFF. The CDR3, as DNA: TGTGCCAGCAGTGAATGGGGGACAGCCGAAGCTTTCTTT. V and J are TRBV6-1 and TRBJ1-1; TRBD1 matches at 7 bases. The ends lost 2 bases at V and 8 bases at J; junction bases unmatched: 5. The germline gives CDR1 MNHNS, CDR2 SASEGT. The CDR3 consists of 13 residues.

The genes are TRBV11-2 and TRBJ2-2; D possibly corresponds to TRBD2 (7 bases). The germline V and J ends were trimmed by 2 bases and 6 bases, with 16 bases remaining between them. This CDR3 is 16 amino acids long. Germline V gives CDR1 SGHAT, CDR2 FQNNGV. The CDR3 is CASSLPGAGAAGELFF. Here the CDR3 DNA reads TGTGCCAGCAGCTTACCGGGGGCGGGAGCCGCCGGGGAGCTGTTTTTT.

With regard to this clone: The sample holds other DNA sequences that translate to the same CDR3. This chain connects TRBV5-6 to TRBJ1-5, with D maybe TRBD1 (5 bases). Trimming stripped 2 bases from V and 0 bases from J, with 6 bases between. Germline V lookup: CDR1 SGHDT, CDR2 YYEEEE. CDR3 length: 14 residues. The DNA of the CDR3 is TGTGCCAGCAGCTTTAGGGGTAGCAATCAGCCCCAGCATTTT. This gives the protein CASSFRGSNQPQHF.

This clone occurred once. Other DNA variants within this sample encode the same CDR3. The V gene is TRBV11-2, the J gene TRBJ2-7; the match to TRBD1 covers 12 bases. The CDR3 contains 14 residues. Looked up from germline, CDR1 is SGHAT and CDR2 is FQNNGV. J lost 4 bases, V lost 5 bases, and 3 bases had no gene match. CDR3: CASSPGQGAYEQYF. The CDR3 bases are TGTGCCAGCAGCCCGGGACAGGGGGCATACGAGCAGTACTTC.

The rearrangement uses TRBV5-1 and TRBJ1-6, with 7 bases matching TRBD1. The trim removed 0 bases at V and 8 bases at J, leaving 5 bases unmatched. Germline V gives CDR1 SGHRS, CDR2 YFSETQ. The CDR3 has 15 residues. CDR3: CASSLGQGDYSPLHF. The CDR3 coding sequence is TGCGCCAGCAGCTTGGGGCAGGGGGATTATTCACCCCTCCACTTT. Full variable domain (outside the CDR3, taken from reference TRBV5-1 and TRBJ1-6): KAGVTQTPRYLIKTRGQQVTLSCSPISGHRSVSWYQQTPGQGLQFLFEYFSETQRNKGNFPGRFSGRQFSNSRSEMNVSTLELGDSALYLCASSLGQGDYSPLHFGNGTRLTVT.

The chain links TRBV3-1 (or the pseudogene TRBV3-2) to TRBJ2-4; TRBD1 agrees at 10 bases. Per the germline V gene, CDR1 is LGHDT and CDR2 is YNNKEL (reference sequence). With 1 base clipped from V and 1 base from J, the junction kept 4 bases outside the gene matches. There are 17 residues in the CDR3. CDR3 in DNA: TGTGCCAGCAGCCAAGCGGGACAGGGGAAGGCCAAAAACATTCAGTACTTC. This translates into CASSQAGQGKAKNIQYF.

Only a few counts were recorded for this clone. As DNA, the CDR3 is TGTGCCAGCAGTCCCTTGTATCAGCCCCAGCATTTT. Its protein is CASSPLYQPQHF. V usage is TRBV12-3 or TRBV12-4 and J usage is TRBJ1-5; no clear D. The CDR3 runs 12 residues. Trimming removed 5 bases from V and 5 bases from J, with 7 bases in between.

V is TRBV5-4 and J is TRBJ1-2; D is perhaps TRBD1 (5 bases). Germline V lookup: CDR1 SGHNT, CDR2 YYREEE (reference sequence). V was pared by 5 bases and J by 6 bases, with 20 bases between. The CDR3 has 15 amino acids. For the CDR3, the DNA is TGTGCCAGCAGATCGACAGTTGAAATAGGGGATGGCTACACCTTC. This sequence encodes CASRSTVEIGDGYTF.

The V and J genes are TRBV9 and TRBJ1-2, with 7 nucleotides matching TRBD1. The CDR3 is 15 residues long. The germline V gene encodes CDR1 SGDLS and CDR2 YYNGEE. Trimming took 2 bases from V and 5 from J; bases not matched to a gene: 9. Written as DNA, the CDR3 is TGTGCCAGCAGCGTGAGGGACAGCGGAGTTTATGGCTACACCTTC. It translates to CASSVRDSGVYGYTF.

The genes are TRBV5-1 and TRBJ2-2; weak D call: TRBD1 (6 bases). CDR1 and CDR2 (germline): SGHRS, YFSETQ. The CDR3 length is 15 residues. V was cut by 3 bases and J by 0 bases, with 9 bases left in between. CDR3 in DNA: TGCGCCAGCAGCTCCGGGACACCGAACACCGGGGAGCTGTTTTTT. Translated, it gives CASSSGTPNTGELFF.

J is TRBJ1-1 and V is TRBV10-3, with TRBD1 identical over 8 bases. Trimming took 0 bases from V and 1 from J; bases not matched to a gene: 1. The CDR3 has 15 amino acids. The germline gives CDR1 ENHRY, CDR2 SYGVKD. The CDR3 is CAISESDRGNTEAFF. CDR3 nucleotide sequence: TGTGCCATCAGTGAGTCTGACAGGGGGAACACTGAAGCTTTCTTT.

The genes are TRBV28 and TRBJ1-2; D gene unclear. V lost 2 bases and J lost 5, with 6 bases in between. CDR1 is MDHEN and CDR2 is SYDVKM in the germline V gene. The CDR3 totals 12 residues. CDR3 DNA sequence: TGTGCCAGCAGTTTACCGGGGTATGGCTACACCTTC. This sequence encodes CASSLPGYGYTF.

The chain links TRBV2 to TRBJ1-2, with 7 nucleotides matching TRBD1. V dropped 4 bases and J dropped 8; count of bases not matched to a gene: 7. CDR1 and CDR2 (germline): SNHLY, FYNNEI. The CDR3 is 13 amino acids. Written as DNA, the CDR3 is TGTGCCAGCAGTGCAAAACAGGGGAACGGCTACACCTTC. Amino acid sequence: CASSAKQGNGYTF.

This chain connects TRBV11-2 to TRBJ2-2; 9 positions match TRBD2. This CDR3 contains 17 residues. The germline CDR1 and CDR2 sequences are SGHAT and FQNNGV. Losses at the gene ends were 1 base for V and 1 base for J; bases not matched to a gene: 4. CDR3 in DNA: TGTGCCAGCAGCTTAGGCCTAGCGGGACTGAACACCGGGGAGCTGTTTTTT. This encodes CASSLGLAGLNTGELFF.

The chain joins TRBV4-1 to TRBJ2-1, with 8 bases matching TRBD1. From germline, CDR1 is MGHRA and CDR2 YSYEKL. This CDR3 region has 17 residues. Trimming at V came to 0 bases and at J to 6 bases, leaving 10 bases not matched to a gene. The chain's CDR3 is CASSQESSVGQGNEQFF. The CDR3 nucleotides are TGCGCCAGCAGCCAAGAAAGTTCAGTAGGACAGGGCAATGAGCAGTTCTTC.

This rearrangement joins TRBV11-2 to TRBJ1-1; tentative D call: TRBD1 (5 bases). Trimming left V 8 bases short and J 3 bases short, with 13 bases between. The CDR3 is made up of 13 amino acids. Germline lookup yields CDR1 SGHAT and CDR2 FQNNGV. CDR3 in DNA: TGTGCCAGCGCCTGGGGGGGGGACACTGAAGCTTTCTTT. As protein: CASAWGGDTEAFF.

The CDR3 spells CSVAKEKAFF. CDR3 nucleotide sequence: TGCAGCGTTGCGAAGGAGAAAGCTTTCTTT. The chain has TRBV29-1 and TRBJ1-1; D not resolved. Trimming stripped 4 bases from V and 9 bases from J, with 9 bases between. Germline loops: CDR1 SQVTM, CDR2 ANQGSEA. The CDR3 is made up of 10 amino acids.

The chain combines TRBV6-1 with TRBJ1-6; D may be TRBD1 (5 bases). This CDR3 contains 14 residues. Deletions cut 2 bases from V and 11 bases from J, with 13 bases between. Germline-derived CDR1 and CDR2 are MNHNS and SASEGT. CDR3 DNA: TGTGCCAGCAGTGAACAGGGATTCTCGACACCCCTCCACTTT. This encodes CASSEQGFSTPLHF.

CDR3 bases: TGTGCCAGCAGGGGACAGGGTTCGGAGACTGAAGCTTTCTTT. This codes for CASRGQGSETEAFF. The chain couples TRBV2 to TRBJ1-1; TRBD1 aligns across 9 bases. CDR3 length: 14 amino acids. The germline V gene has CDR1 SNHLY and CDR2 FYNNEI. After removal of 6 bases from V and 5 bases from J, the junction contained 7 bases not matched to a gene.

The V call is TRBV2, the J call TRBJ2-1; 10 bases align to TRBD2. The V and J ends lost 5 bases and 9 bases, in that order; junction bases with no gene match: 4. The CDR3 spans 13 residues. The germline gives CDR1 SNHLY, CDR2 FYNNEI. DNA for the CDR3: TGTGCCAGCAGTAGCCAGCGGGGGGGTGAGCAGTTCTTC. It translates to CASSSQRGGEQFF.

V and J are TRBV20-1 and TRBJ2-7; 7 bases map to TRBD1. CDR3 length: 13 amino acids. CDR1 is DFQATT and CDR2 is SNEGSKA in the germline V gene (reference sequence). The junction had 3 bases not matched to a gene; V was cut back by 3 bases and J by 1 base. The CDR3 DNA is TGCAGTGCTAGTGACAGGGTGTCCTACGAGCAGTACTTC. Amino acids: CSASDRVSYEQYF.

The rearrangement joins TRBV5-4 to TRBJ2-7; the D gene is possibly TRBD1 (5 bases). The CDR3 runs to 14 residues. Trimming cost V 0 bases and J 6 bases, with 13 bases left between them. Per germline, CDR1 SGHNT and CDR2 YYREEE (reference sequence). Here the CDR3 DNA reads TGTGCCAGCAGCTTGGCAGGGCATTCTATCGAGCAGTACTTC. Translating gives CASSLAGHSIEQYF.